These 23 T cell receptor beta chains were all obtained from the same sample, sequenced in a study of T-cell reconstitution after alpha-beta-depleted transplantation in children. Researchers prepared the TCRbeta library using unique molecular identifiers, the study reports. TCRdb re-derived calls from the PCR reads in MiXCR, one entry per CDR3 protein. This sample has 600,000 to 800,000 distinct CDR3 sequences, with around 13% found just once. This specimen was PBMCs, taken before TCRalphabeta/CD19-depleted stem cell transplant. These receptors were taken from a girl aged 2-10 years with congenital amegakaryocytic thrombocytopenia, due to receive a stem cell transplant.

This chain links TRBV7-9 with TRBJ2-1, with D unresolved. The germline V gene encodes CDR1 SEHNR and CDR2 FQNEAQ (reference sequence). The CDR3 consists of 14 residues. The V end was cut by 1 base, the J end by 6 bases, with 10 bases between. CDR3: CASSLVDGLNEQFF. CDR3 in DNA: TGTGCCAGCAGCTTAGTGGACGGCCTCAATGAGCAGTTCTTC.

This clonotype was picked up many times. J is TRBJ2-7 and V is TRBV20-1; no firm D call. V dropped 1 base and J dropped 3 bases, with 16 bases sitting between them. Germline V gene sequence: CDR1 DFQATT, CDR2 SNEGSKA (reference sequence). The CDR3 covers 15 residues. DNA for the CDR3: TGCAGTGCTAGAGTGCTGTCGGCTAGAAACTACGAGCAGTACTTC. This gives the protein CSARVLSARNYEQYF.

This clonotype was found many times. The chain links TRBV6-5 to TRBJ1-1; 8 bases are shared with TRBD1. The CDR3 length is 16 residues. Unmatched junction bases numbered 14, after V lost 8 bases and J lost 3 bases. Germline assignment: CDR1 MNHEY and CDR2 SVGAGI. CDR3 sequence (DNA): TGTGCCAGCCGACAGGGGATAATCAGGTGGGACACTGAAGCTTTCTTT. Protein sequence: CASRQGIIRWDTEAFF.

This clonotype occurred a few times. The rearrangement joins TRBV27 to TRBJ2-7; TRBD2 is a possible D gene (6 bases). CDR3 size: 16 residues. Looked up from germline, CDR1 is MNHEY and CDR2 is SMNVEV (reference sequence). The V and J ends lost 3 bases and 4 bases respectively, with 19 bases between them. The CDR3 DNA reads as TGTGCCAGCAGTTTCTCTCCTCGGGTGGCGGGGTACGAGCAGTACTTC. Translation gives CASSFSPRVAGYEQYF.

This clonotype was counted ten times or more. The J gene is TRBJ1-1, the V gene TRBV5-1; D not certain. The CDR3 covers 12 residues. V lost 9 bases, J lost 9 bases, and 18 bases lay in between. CDR1 is SGHRS and CDR2 is YFSETQ in the germline V gene. The CDR3 here is CATVPPSIKAFF. In DNA, the CDR3 is TGCGCCACCGTACCACCTTCCATTAAAGCTTTCTTT.

This sequence joins TRBV11-2 and TRBJ2-3; a possible D gene is TRBD2 (6 bases). Looked up from germline, CDR1 is SGHAT and CDR2 is FQNNGV. This CDR3 region has 15 residues. V lost 5 bases and J 2 bases, leaving 14 bases between the germline ends. CDR3 nucleotide sequence: TGTGCCAGCAGCACCGGGGGAAGAAACACAGATACGCAGTATTTT. It specifies CASSTGGRNTDTQYF.

This clonotype was seen ten or more times. This chain links TRBV12-3 or TRBV12-4 with TRBJ2-5, with no clear D. Trimming pared 3 bases from V and 5 bases from J, leaving 7 bases between. This CDR3 is built from 12 residues. The CDR3 loop is CASSFTSETQYF. CDR3 DNA sequence: TGTGCCAGCAGTTTTACCTCGGAGACCCAGTACTTC.

The chain couples TRBV5-1 to TRBJ2-7; possibly TRBD1 for D (6 bases). This CDR3 is 15 amino acids long. CDR1 is SGHRS, CDR2 YFSETQ, per germline. Trimming left V 1 base short and J 3 bases short, with 14 bases between. The CDR3 DNA is TGCGCCAGCAGCTTGCGGGCAGGGGAGAACTACGAGCAGTACTTC. This sequence encodes CASSLRAGENYEQYF.

The table lists this clonotype with many counts. V gene TRBV7-8 combines with J gene TRBJ2-3; D is unresolved. In germline, CDR1 is SGHVS, CDR2 FQNEAQ. This CDR3 comprises 14 residues. The V gene lost 5 bases and the J gene lost 2 bases, with 11 bases spanning the gap. CDR3 loop: CASSAGPVTDTQYF. The CDR3 DNA is TGTGCCAGCAGCGCCGGACCCGTCACAGATACGCAGTATTTT.

In its sample, this clonotype was seen many times. The chain links TRBV5-1 to TRBJ2-7, with unresolved D. This CDR3 comprises 14 residues. Trimming shortened V by 0 bases and J by 4 bases, and 11 bases separated the two germline ends. Germline-derived CDR1 and CDR2 are SGHRS and YFSETQ. CDR3 DNA sequence: TGCGCCAGCAGCTTGGCCTCAGTGGATTACGAGCAGTACTTC. Amino acid sequence: CASSLASVDYEQYF.

This clonotype was observed at least ten times. The chain combines TRBV10-3 with TRBJ1-3; tentative D call: TRBD1 (5 bases). Germline V gene sequence: CDR1 ENHRY, CDR2 SYGVKD. V was trimmed by 5 bases and J by 0 bases, leaving 11 bases between them. CDR3 size: 15 residues. CDR3 coding DNA: TGTGCCATCAGTTCGGGACCCAGCTCTGGAAACACCATATATTTT. Protein sequence: CAISSGPSSGNTIYF.

This clonotype was counted at least ten times. The genes are TRBV5-1 and TRBJ2-1; D is unresolved. V was shortened by 0 bases and J by 9 bases, with 10 bases between the two germline ends. This CDR3 contains 13 residues. Germline V gives CDR1 SGHRS, CDR2 YFSETQ. As DNA, the CDR3 is TGCGCCAGCAGCTTGGAGTACGCGTCTGAGCAGTTCTTC. This sequence encodes CASSLEYASEQFF.

This clonotype was observed many times. The J gene is TRBJ2-1, the V gene TRBV7-9; TRBD2 agrees at 9 bases. The CDR3 loop spans 14 amino acids. V lost 6 bases and J lost 4; bases outside the gene matches: 4. Germline values: CDR1 SEHNR, CDR2 FQNEAQ (reference sequence). The chain's CDR3 is CASSRTSAYNEQFF. CDR3 DNA sequence: TGTGCCAGCAGTCGGACTAGCGCATACAATGAGCAGTTCTTC.

This clonotype was counted many times. The chain is built from TRBV7-9 and TRBJ1-1; 12 nucleotides match TRBD1. The CDR3 totals 15 residues. V trimming: 2 bases; J trimming: 6 bases; junction bases outside the gene matches: 4. Germline V CDR1 and CDR2: SEHNR, FQNEAQ (reference sequence). CDR3 DNA: TGTGCCAGCAGCTTAATGGGACAGGGGGCCTCTGAAGCTTTCTTT. This encodes CASSLMGQGASEAFF.

In its sample, this clonotype was seen a few times. The chain employs TRBV9 and TRBJ2-5; 11 nucleotides align to TRBD2. The CDR3 extends over 16 amino acids. Germline-derived CDR1 and CDR2 are SGDLS and YYNGEE. Germline trimming cut 3 bases from V and 0 bases from J; bases unmatched to any gene: 4. The CDR3 sequence is CASSGSSGRYQETQYF. The DNA for the CDR3 is TGTGCCAGCAGCGGATCTAGCGGGAGGTACCAAGAGACCCAGTACTTC.

The chain links TRBV9 to TRBJ2-1; 14 nucleotides line up with TRBD2. CDR3 size: 17 residues. Per the germline V gene, CDR1 is SGDLS and CDR2 is YYNGEE. V was clipped by 4 bases and J by 8 bases; unmatched bases: 11. CDR3 protein: CASSSYNVGLAGDEQFF. DNA for the CDR3: TGTGCCAGCAGCTCATACAACGTGGGACTAGCGGGAGATGAGCAGTTCTTC. Full variable domain (rest looked up from reference TRBV9 and TRBJ2-1): DSGVTQTPKHLITATGQRVTLRCSPRSGDLSVYWYQQSLDQGLQFLIQYYNGEERAKGNILERFSAQQFPDLHSELNLSSLELGDSALYFCASSSYNVGLAGDEQFFGPGTRLTVL.

The chain joins TRBV5-1 to TRBJ2-5, with a weak D call TRBD1 (5 bases). The CDR3 is made up of 16 amino acids. Trimming left V 0 bases short and J 1 base short, with 13 bases between. Germline-derived CDR1 and CDR2 are SGHRS and YFSETQ. This CDR3 is CASSLALGEIQETQYF. DNA of the CDR3: TGCGCCAGCAGCTTGGCCCTAGGGGAAATCCAAGAGACCCAGTACTTC.

CDR3 residues: CSDGGGDNEQFF. Written as DNA, the CDR3 is TGCAGCGACGGCGGGGGGGACAATGAGCAGTTCTTC. The chain has TRBV29-1 and TRBJ2-1; TRBD2 matches 9 bases. The CDR3 has 12 amino acids. Germline CDR1 and CDR2: SQVTM and ANQGSEA. With 7 bases clipped from V and 5 bases from J, the junction kept 3 bases outside the gene matches.

This clonotype came up many times. The chain employs TRBV5-1 and TRBJ1-6, with a possible D match to TRBD1 (6 bases). The CDR3 length is 15 residues. V was cut by 4 bases and J by 7 bases, with 15 bases left in between. CDR1 and CDR2 from the germline V gene are SGHRS and YFSETQ. CDR3 sequence: CASSKADSANSPLHF. The CDR3 DNA follows: TGCGCCAGCAGCAAGGCGGACAGTGCGAATTCACCCCTCCACTTT. Together with reference TRBV5-1 and TRBJ1-6, the CDR3 gives the full variable domain: KAGVTQTPRYLIKTRGQQVTLSCSPISGHRSVSWYQQTPGQGLQFLFEYFSETQRNKGNFPGRFSGRQFSNSRSEMNVSTLELGDSALYLCASSKADSANSPLHFGNGTRLTVT.

This clonotype appeared many times. V is TRBV12-3 or TRBV12-4 and J is TRBJ2-1; 7 bases are shared with TRBD2. The CDR3 runs to 15 residues. Germline trimming cut 6 bases from V and 8 bases from J; bases unmatched to any gene: 13. Here the CDR3 DNA reads TGTGCCAGCAGGCCGGCGGGAGTAGTTCTCCATGAGCAGTTCTTC. Translating it yields CASRPAGVVLHEQFF.

This clonotype was seen a few times. The chain recombines TRBV11-2 with TRBJ2-1, with D unresolved. V lost 3 bases and J 10 bases, leaving 16 bases between the germline ends. The germline CDR1 and CDR2 sequences are SGHAT and FQNNGV. CDR3 length: 14 amino acids. CDR3 in DNA: TGTGCCAGCAGCTTTGTTTCCCTTACATGGGAGCAGTTCTTC. Its protein is CASSFVSLTWEQFF.

The chain uses TRBV6-4 and TRBJ1-3, with a weak D call TRBD1 (5 bases). Germline assignment: CDR1 MRHNA and CDR2 SNTAGT. CDR3 size: 19 residues. V lost 5 bases and J 0 bases, leaving 23 bases between the germline ends. The CDR3 region is CASSRRQLLSPSSGNTIYF. CDR3 coding DNA: TGTGCCAGCAGTCGCAGACAGTTACTTTCTCCGAGCTCTGGAAACACCATATATTTT.

Many counts were recorded for this clonotype. This rearrangement joins TRBV29-1 to TRBJ2-4; perhaps D is TRBD1 or TRBD2 (5 bases each). Trimming cost V 6 bases and J 2 bases, with 8 bases left between them. Germline V gene lookup returns CDR1 SQVTM and CDR2 ANQGSEA. This CDR3 comprises 12 residues. CDR3 DNA: TGCAGCGTGAGGGGATCCAAAAACATTCAGTACTTC. Protein sequence: CSVRGSKNIQYF. Looking up the rest from reference TRBV29-1 and TRBJ2-4 gives the full variable domain: SAVISQKPSRDICQRGTSLTIQCQVDSQVTMMFWYRQQPGQSLTLIATANQGSEATYESGFVIDKFPISRPNLTFSTLTVSNMSPEDSSIYLCSVRGSKNIQYFGAGTRLSVL.